The 7 T cell receptor beta chains below were found in one sample sequenced in a study of T cell changes during pregnancy in multiple sclerosis. Profiling relied on immunoSEQ multiplex PCR, and the TCRdb table lists in-frame clones only, not all of them. The table lists about 98,000 clones, under 95% of them singletons. Sequences were derived from peripheral blood, sampled after pregnancy. These receptors all come from a female donor in good health, enrolled as a control in a pregnancy study.

The chain is built from TRBV5-4 and TRBJ2-1, with D unclear. The germline CDR1 and CDR2 sequences are SGHNT and YYREEE (reference sequence). V was pared by 0 bases and J by 10 bases, with 14 bases between. This CDR3 has 14 residues. Written as DNA, the CDR3 is TGTGCCAGCAGCTTGGCCACCACCGGGTACGAGCAGTTCTTC. As protein: CASSLATTGYEQFF.

This clone has a single count. The chain employs TRBV18 and TRBJ2-7; 9 bases match TRBD1. The CDR3 spans 15 residues. With 3 bases clipped from V and 6 bases from J, the junction kept 9 bases outside the gene matches. The germline V gene encodes CDR1 KGHSH and CDR2 LQKENI. CDR3 region: CASSPSIQGAVEQYF. As DNA, the CDR3 is TGTGCCAGCTCACCTTCGATACAGGGGGCCGTCGAGCAGTACTTC.

The chain has TRBV27 and TRBJ1-6; 10 bases line up with TRBD1. The CDR3 length is 17 residues. The V gene's germline CDR1 is MNHEY and CDR2 SMNVEV (reference sequence). The V and J ends lost 5 bases and 7 bases, in that order; junction bases with no gene match: 11. CDR3 nucleotide sequence: TGTGCCAGCAGTCTACCGGGACAGGGGCCCCGGAATTCACCCCTCCACTTT. This translates into CASSLPGQGPRNSPLHF.

This clone was recorded once. This chain joins TRBV29-1 and TRBJ1-2; D perhaps matches TRBD1 (5 bases). Germline CDR1 is SQVTM and CDR2 is ANQGSEA. This CDR3 comprises 12 residues. V dropped 3 bases and J dropped 7 bases, with 12 bases sitting between them. CDR3 nucleotide sequence: TGCAGCGTTGACTCCCTTGGGGCTGGCTACACCTTC. Translated: CSVDSLGAGYTF. Together with reference TRBV29-1 and TRBJ1-2, the CDR3 gives the full variable domain: SAVISQKPSRDICQRGTSLTIQCQVDSQVTMMFWYRQQPGQSLTLIATANQGSEATYESGFVIDKFPISRPNLTFSTLTVSNMSPEDSSIYLCSVDSLGAGYTFGSGTRLTVV.

This chain uses TRBV6-5 with TRBJ1-1; 8 nucleotides agree with TRBD1. CDR1 MNHEY and CDR2 SVGAGI come from the germline V gene. The CDR3 loop spans 14 amino acids. Trimming removed 5 bases from V and 10 bases from J; junction bases left unmatched: 12. The CDR3 DNA reads as TGTGCCAGCAGTGGGGCAGGGGGCGCTTCAGGAGCTTTCTTT. Its protein product is CASSGAGGASGAFF.

The chain recombines TRBV7-8 with TRBJ2-5; 10 nucleotides align to TRBD1. J lost 5 bases, V lost 2 bases, and 11 bases had no gene match. The germline V gene encodes CDR1 SGHVS and CDR2 FQNEAQ. The length of the CDR3 is 17 residues. The CDR3 spells CASSLRLRDRGLETQYF. CDR3 coding DNA: TGTGCCAGCAGCTTAAGACTCCGGGACAGGGGTTTGGAGACCCAGTACTTC.

The chain links TRBV13 to TRBJ2-7, with 11 positions matching TRBD2. V gave up 6 bases and J gave up 5 bases; unmatched junction bases: 9. The CDR3 is 15 residues long. Germline V gene lookup returns CDR1 PRHDT and CDR2 FYEKMQ (reference sequence). CDR3: CASRDSGGAYHEQYF. In DNA, the CDR3 is TGTGCCAGCAGAGATAGCGGGGGGGCGTATCACGAGCAGTACTTC.